This is a list of T cell receptor beta chains from one sample in a study of CD8 T cells in Susac syndrome. TCRdb recomputed calls from the immunoSEQ multiplex PCR reads with MiXCR, one row per CDR3 protein. The repertoire consists of about 200,000 distinct CDR3 sequences, with around 90% occurring once and the leading ten covering 0.087%. The sample was CD4+ T cells from PBMCs. The receptors originated from a human donor with Susac syndrome. CDR3s include the opening cysteine and the closing phenylalanine or tryptophan.

TRBV19,14,CASMAPSGVYGYTF
TRBV19,17,CASSINRRDSPQETQYF
TRBV24-1,17,CATSDSQGIGLNQPQHF
TRBV3-1,14,CASSQTGHTGELFF
TRBV20-1,15,CSASPSGLAGSEQFF
TRBV20-1,14,CSARDSREWSEQYF
TRBV20-1,18,CSLPNHRTGVGSNQPQHF
TRBV12-3/TRBV12-4,17,CASSLESGAAGTGELFF
TRBV14,15,CASSQDSGRGNIQYF
TRBV7-9,15,CASSLSGGRGTEAFF
TRBV5-1,14,CASSLAGNHNEQFF
TRBV6-5,14,CASSYEQSFYGYTF
TRBV24-1,14,CATSWTQSTDTQYF
TRBV30,16,CAWSVFRGQGTGELFF
TRBV30,17,CAWTLKRGLSSYNEQFF
TRBV7-9,16,CASNLVADSGANVLTF
TRBV30,13,CAWSLQGAGELFF
TRBV6-1,14,CASSVEDRGIEAFF
TRBV12-3/TRBV12-4,14,CASSLLGVGTEAFF
TRBV9,18,CASSVALGQVGGRTEAFF
TRBV20-1,13,CSAHTGVDTEAFF
TRBV6-1,17,CASSEGPGQGARNEQFF
TRBV19,11,CASYRKCGYTF
TRBV15,13,CAVSRPGGYEQYF
TRBV19,16,CASSIRKGKGGTEAFF
TRBV12-3/TRBV12-4,14,CASRRTGTQETQYF
TRBV6-5,13,CASSEGPQETQYF
TRBV20-1,13,CSAFTRDLSPLHF
TRBV10-3,12,CAISEAGYGYTF
TRBV19,19,CASSGDRGLGPRNTGELFF
TRBV20-1,16,CSALPLAGGPTDTQYF
TRBV20-1,17,CSARGTSGRRGQETQYF
TRBV6-1,16,CASTPRTGSNTGELFF
TRBV7-8,14,CASSTDRGNYGYTF
TRBV2,14,CASYSGRPPYEQYF
TRBV19,15,CASSIGLAGGGIQYF
TRBV7-9,15,CASSLYGQGGNEQYF
TRBV14,13,CASSQVSTYEQYF
TRBV19,17,CASSIGGWGTSYNEQFF
TRBV5-1,14,CASSLSDRGRGYTF
TRBV20-1,13,CSARQGLNQPQHF
TRBV9,15,CASSPTGGQGYEQYF